A selection of T cell receptor beta chains follows, all from one sample in a study of T cell changes during pregnancy in multiple sclerosis. Only in-frame clones appear in the TCRdb table, and some are missing; sequencing was by immunoSEQ multiplex PCR. The sample contains about 70,000 clones, around 94% of which appear only once. Sequences were derived from peripheral blood, sampled in the second trimester of pregnancy. These receptors came from a female donor in good health, enrolled as a control in a pregnancy study. CDR3s include the opening cysteine and the closing phenylalanine or tryptophan. D genes are given only for firm matches. A row's size may be missing; if present it is once, few, many or a size class.

d_call	clone_size	v_call	j_call	cdr3_nt	cdr3_aa
-	-	TRBV7-2	TRBJ2-7	TGTGCCAGCAGCCTCGCCCGACAGGACGAGCAGTACTTC	CASSLARQDEQYF
-	-	TRBV15	TRBJ2-6	TGTGCCACCAGCAGAGATTACCAGATCTCTGGGGCCAACGTCCTGACTTTC	CATSRDYQISGANVLTF
-	-	TRBV6-6	TRBJ2-1	TGTGCCAGCACGGGCAGGGTGGGCCCTAATGATGAGCAGTTCTTC	CASTGRVGPNDEQFF
TRBD1	-	TRBV28	TRBJ1-2	TGTGCCAGCAGTACACGCGAAGGGACAGTTAACTATGGCTACACCTTC	CASSTREGTVNYGYTF
TRBD1	-	TRBV5-3	TRBJ1-6	TGTGCCAGAAGTTGCCGGGACAGGCATAATTCACCCCTCCACTTT	CARSCRDRHNSPLHF
-	-	TRBV18	TRBJ2-3	TGTGCCAGCTCACCACGACGGGGCACAGATACGCAGTATTTT	CASSPRRGTDTQYF
-	-	TRBV12-1	TRBJ2-3	TGTGCCAGCAGCTCGGGGACAGGAACCCTACCTGGGCCCCATACGCAGTATTTT	CASSSGTGTLPGPHTQYF
TRBD1	-	TRBV9	TRBJ2-7	TGTGCCAGCAGCGTAGCCCCGGACAGGGTTCCCTACGAGCAGTACTTC	CASSVAPDRVPYEQYF
-	-	TRBV28	TRBJ1-6	TGTGCCAGCAGTTTACCTCTGCGGGGGACGCTAAATTCACCCCTCCACTTT	CASSLPLRGTLNSPLHF
-	-	TRBV6-4	TRBJ2-5	TGTGCCAGCAGTGACTCGGGGCTGACGCAAGAGACCCAGTACTTC	CASSDSGLTQETQYF
-	-	TRBV7-9	TRBJ1-5	TGTGCCAGCAGCTTCAACAGGGTCCAGCCCCAGCATTTT	CASSFNRVQPQHF
-	once	TRBV6-4	TRBJ2-3	TGTGCCAGCAAAAGAGAAAGCACAGATACGCAGTATTTT	CASKRESTDTQYF
-	once	TRBV27	TRBJ2-1	TGTGCCAGCAGGCAAAGAGTTTATGAGCAGTTCTTC	CASRQRVYEQFF
-	-	TRBV10-3	TRBJ1-3	TGTGCCTCCCTAGGAAACACCATATATTTT	CASLGNTIYF
-	few	TRBV29-1	TRBJ1-1	TGCAGCGTACAGGGTTATATGAACACTGAAGCTTTCTTT	CSVQGYMNTEAFF
TRBD1	-	TRBV4-3	TRBJ1-3	TGCGCCAGCAGCCAATCGAGGACAGGGTCAACCACCATATATTTT	CASSQSRTGSTTIYF
TRBD1	-	TRBV19	TRBJ1-4	TGTGCCAGCCGACAGGGCGCTAGGGAAAAACTGTTTTTT	CASRQGAREKLFF
-	-	TRBV19	TRBJ2-1	TGTGCCAGTAGTTCAACGACTAGATCCTACAATGAGCAGTTCTTC	CASSSTTRSYNEQFF
TRBD1	once	TRBV19	TRBJ2-5	TGTGCCAGTAGTATCGGCGGACAGGGAACGGGGACCCAGTACTTC	CASSIGGQGTGTQYF
-	-	TRBV28	TRBJ1-2	TGTGCCAGCAGTGCGCAGGGGACCGTCTACTATGGCTACACCTTC	CASSAQGTVYYGYTF
-	-	TRBV12-2	TRBJ2-7	TGTGCAAGTCGCTTCGACAGCCGAGCAAATATCTCCTACGAGCAGTACTTC	CASRFDSRANISYEQYF
TRBD2	-	TRBV28	TRBJ2-2	TGTGCCAGCAGTTGGGGGAGGGCCGGGGAGCTGTTTTTT	CASSWGRAGELFF
-	-	TRBV12-5	TRBJ1-1	TGTGCTAGTGGTTTCCGCATTGGCTCTGAAGCTTTCTTT	CASGFRIGSEAFF
-	medium-sized	TRBV4-3	TRBJ2-5	TGCGCCAGCAGCCAAGTCGGCGGGGTGGAGACCCAGTACTTC	CASSQVGGVETQYF
-	-	TRBV7-2	TRBJ1-1	TGTGCCAGCAGCTTAGCGCTAGGCGAAGCTTTCTTT	CASSLALGEAFF
TRBD1	-	TRBV4-2	TRBJ1-5	TGTGCCAGCAGCCAAGGCAACAGGGGTGTGGATCAGCCCCAGCATTTT	CASSQGNRGVDQPQHF
-	-	TRBV28	TRBJ2-1	TGTGCCAGCAGGCCCCTGAGGCCTCGGACCTACAATGAGCAGTTCTTC	CASRPLRPRTYNEQFF
-	-	TRBV11-2	TRBJ2-7	TGTGCCAGCAGCTTAGGTCCATCCGACAGAAACCCCTACGAGCAGTACTTC	CASSLGPSDRNPYEQYF
-	few	TRBV9	TRBJ2-2	TGTGCCAGCAGCGTACCCAGGAGCGGGTCGAACACCGGGGAGCTGTTTTTT	CASSVPRSGSNTGELFF